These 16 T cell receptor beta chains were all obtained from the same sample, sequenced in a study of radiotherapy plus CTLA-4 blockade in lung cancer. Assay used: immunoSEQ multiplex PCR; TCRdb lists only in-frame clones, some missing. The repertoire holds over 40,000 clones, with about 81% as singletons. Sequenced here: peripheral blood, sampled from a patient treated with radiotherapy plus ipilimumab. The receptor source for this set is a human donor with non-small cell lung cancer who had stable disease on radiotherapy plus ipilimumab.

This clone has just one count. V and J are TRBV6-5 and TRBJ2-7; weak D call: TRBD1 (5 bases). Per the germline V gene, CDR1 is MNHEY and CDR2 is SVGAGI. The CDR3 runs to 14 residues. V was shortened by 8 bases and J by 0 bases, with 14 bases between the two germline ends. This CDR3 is CASGYGATSYEQYF. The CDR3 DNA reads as TGTGCCAGCGGATATGGGGCGACCTCCTACGAGCAGTACTTC.

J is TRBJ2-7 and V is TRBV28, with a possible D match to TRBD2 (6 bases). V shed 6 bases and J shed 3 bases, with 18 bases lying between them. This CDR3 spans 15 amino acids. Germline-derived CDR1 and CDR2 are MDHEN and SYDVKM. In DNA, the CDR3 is TGTGCCAGCAGATTTACGCTAGCGAGTCACTACGAGCAGTACTTC. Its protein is CASRFTLASHYEQYF.

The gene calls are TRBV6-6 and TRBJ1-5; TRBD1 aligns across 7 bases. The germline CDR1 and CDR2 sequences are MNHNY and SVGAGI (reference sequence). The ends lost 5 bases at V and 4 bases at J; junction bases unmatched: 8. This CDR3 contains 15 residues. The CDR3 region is CASSTDPTGNQPQHF. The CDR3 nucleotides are TGTGCCAGCAGTACTGATCCGACAGGGAATCAGCCCCAGCATTTT.

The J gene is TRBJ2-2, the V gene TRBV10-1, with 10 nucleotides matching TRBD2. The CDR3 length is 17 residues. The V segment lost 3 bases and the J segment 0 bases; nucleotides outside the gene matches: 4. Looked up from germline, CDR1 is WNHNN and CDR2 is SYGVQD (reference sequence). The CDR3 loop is CASSDQGLATNTGELFF. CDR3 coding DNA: TGCGCCAGCAGTGACCAGGGACTAGCGACGAACACCGGGGAGCTGTTTTTT.

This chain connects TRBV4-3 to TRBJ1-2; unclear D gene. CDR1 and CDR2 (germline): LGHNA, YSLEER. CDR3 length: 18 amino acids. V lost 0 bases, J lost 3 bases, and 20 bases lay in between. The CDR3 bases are TGCGCCAGCAGCCAAGAAAGACCATCTCCTTTACGGGACTATGGCTACACCTTC. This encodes CASSQERPSPLRDYGYTF.

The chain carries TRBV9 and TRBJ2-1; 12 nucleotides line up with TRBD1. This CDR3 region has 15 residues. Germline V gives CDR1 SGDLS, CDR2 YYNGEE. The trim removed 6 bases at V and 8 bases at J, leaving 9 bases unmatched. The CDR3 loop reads CASTRGDRGRDEQFF. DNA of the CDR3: TGTGCCAGCACCCGAGGGGACAGGGGGCGCGATGAGCAGTTCTTC.

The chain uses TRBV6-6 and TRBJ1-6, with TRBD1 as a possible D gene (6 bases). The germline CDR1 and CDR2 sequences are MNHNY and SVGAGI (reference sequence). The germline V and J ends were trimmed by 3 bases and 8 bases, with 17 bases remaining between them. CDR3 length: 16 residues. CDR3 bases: TGTGCCAGCAGTTATACTACGCGGGGGCGGGATTCACCCCTCCACTTT. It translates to CASSYTTRGRDSPLHF.

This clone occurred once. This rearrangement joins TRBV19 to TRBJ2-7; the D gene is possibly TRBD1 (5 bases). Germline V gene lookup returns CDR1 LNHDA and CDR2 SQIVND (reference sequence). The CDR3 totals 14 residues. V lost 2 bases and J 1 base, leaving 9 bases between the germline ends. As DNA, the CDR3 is TGTGCCAGTAGTATACAGACAGAGTCCTACGAGCAGTACTTC. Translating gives CASSIQTESYEQYF. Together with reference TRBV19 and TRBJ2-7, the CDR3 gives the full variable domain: DGGITQSPKYLFRKEGQNVTLSCEQNLNHDAMYWYRQDPGQGLRLIYYSQIVNDFQKGDIAEGYSVSREKKESFPLTVTSAQKNPTAFYLCASSIQTESYEQYFGPGTRLTVT.

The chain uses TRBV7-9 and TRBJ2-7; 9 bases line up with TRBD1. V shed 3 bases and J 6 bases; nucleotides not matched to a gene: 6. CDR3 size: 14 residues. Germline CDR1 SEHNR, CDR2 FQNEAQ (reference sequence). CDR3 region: CASSLGTGWSEQYF. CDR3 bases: TGTGCCAGCAGCTTGGGGACAGGGTGGTCCGAGCAGTACTTC.

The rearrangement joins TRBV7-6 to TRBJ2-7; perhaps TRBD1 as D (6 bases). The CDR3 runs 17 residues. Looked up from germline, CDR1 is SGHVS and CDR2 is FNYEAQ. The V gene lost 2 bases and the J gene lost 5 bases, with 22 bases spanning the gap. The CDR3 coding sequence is TGTGCCAGCAGCTTATACGTTACAGGGAGTAAAGGTAACGAGCAGTACTTC. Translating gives CASSLYVTGSKGNEQYF. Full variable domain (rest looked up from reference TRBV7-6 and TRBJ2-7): GAGVSQSPRYKVTKRGQDVALRCDPISGHVSLYWYRQALGQGPEFLTYFNYEAQQDKSGLPNDRFSAERPEGSISTLTIQRTEQRDSAMYRCASSLYVTGSKGNEQYFGPGTRLTVT.

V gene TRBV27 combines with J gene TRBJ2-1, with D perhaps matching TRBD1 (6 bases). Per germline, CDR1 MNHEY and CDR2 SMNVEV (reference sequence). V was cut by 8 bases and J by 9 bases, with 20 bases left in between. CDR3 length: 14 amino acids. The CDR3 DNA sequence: TGTGCCAGCTCGACCAGGGGAGACATAGCTGAGCAGTTCTTC. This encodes CASSTRGDIAEQFF.

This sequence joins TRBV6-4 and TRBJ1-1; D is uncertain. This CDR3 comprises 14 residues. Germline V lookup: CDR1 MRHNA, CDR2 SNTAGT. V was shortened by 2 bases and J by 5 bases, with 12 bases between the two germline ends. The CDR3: CASSDTSRGTEAFF. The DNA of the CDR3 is TGTGCCAGCAGTGACACCTCCCGGGGAACTGAAGCTTTCTTT.

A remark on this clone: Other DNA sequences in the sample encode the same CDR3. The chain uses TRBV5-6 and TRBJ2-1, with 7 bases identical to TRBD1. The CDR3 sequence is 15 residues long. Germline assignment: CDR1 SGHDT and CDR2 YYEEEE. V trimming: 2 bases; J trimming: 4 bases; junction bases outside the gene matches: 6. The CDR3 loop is CASSFRDSTYNEQFF. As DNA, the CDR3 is TGTGCCAGCAGCTTCCGGGACAGTACTTACAATGAGCAGTTCTTC.

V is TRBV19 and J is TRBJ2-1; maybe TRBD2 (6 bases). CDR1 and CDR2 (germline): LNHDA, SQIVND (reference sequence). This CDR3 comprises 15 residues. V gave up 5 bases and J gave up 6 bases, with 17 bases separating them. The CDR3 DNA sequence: TGTGCCAGTAGTTGGTCGAGGGAGGCGAGCAATGAGCAGTTCTTC. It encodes CASSWSREASNEQFF. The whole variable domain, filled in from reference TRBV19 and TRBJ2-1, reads DGGITQSPKYLFRKEGQNVTLSCEQNLNHDAMYWYRQDPGQGLRLIYYSQIVNDFQKGDIAEGYSVSREKKESFPLTVTSAQKNPTAFYLCASSWSREASNEQFFGPGTRLTVL.

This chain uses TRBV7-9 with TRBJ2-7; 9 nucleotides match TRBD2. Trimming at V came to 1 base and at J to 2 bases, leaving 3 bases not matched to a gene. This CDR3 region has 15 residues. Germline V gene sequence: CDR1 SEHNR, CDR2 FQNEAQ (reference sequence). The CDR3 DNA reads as TGTGCCAGCAGCTTAGTGGAGCGGGAGGCCTACGAGCAGTACTTC. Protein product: CASSLVEREAYEQYF.

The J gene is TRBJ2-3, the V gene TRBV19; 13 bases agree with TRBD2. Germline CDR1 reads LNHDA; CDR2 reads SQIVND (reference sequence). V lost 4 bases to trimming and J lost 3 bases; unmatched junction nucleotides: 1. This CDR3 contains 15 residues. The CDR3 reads CASSTGLAGTDTQYF. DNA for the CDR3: TGTGCCAGTAGTACGGGACTAGCGGGGACAGATACGCAGTATTTT.